This TCR beta chain was found in a study of CD8 T cells in ankylosing spondylitis. This clonotype was found many times. What it binds is not known. Trimming removed 6 bases at V and 2 bases at J, with 14 bases between. In germline, CDR1 is SNHLY, CDR2 FYNNEI. This CDR3 is 15 amino acids long. Findings of the study overall: In reactive arthritis synovial fluid and blood, some motif variants had been reported before. As reported, disease-linked clones showed significant enrichment in matched ankylosing spondylitis synovial fluid. Characteristic, it appeared, of ankylosing spondylitis blood was a TCR beta motif of about eight highly homologous variants. Relatively scarce in peripheral blood, disease-linked clones were CD8+.

TCRdb called the 5' RACE reads again in MiXCR, with one record for every CDR3 protein. Of approximately 500,000 distinct CDR3 sequences detected, about 12% appear once; the ten largest clones hold under 7.5%. The sequence was obtained from a male donor with ankylosing spondylitis. This chain links TRBV2 with TRBJ2-1; maybe TRBD2 (6 bases). Sequences were obtained from blood, either unsorted or a sorted T cell fraction (not recorded which). The CDR3 protein is CASSPGTYPYNEQFF. In DNA, the CDR3 is TGTGCCAGCAGCCCCGGGACTTATCCCTACAATGAGCAGTTCTTC. Full variable domain (outside the CDR3, taken from reference TRBV2 and TRBJ2-1): EPEVTQTPSHQVTQMGQEVILRCVPISNHLYFYWYRQILGQKVEFLVSFYNNEISEKSEIFDDQFSVERPDGSNFTLKIRSTKLEDSAMYFCASSPGTYPYNEQFFGPGTRLTVL.